One and the same sample provided the 21 T cell receptor beta chains below, sequenced in a study of T cell responses to AZD1222 COVID-19 vaccine. Measured with immunoSEQ multiplex PCR; TCRdb has only the in-frame clones, and not every one. The sample contains nearly 100,000 clones, roughly 84% of which appear only once. Sequenced here: peripheral blood, sampled on day 0 of AZD1222 vaccination. These TCRs come from an adult in good health.

This clone was seen more than once but under ten times. This chain links TRBV2 with TRBJ1-2; the D is unclear. The CDR3 totals 13 residues. The germline CDR1 and CDR2 sequences are SNHLY and FYNNEI. V was clipped by 11 bases and J by 6 bases, with 19 bases between them. The CDR3, as DNA: TGTGCCTCCAGGTTTAGGAGTAGCGATGGCTACACCTTC. Its translation is CASRFRSSDGYTF.

The chain recombines TRBV28 with TRBJ1-4, with D tentatively TRBD1 (6 bases). The germline V gene encodes CDR1 MDHEN and CDR2 SYDVKM. Trimming pared 6 bases from V and 5 bases from J, leaving 16 bases between. The CDR3 is made up of 15 amino acids. In nucleotides, the CDR3 is TGTGCCAGCAGCAGTGACAGGAGATCCAATGAAAAACTGTTTTTT. Its protein product is CASSSDRRSNEKLFF. The whole variable domain, remainder taken from reference TRBV28 and TRBJ1-4, is DVKVTQSSRYLVKRTGEKVFLECVQDMDHENMFWYRQDPGLGLRLIYFSYDVKMKEKGDIPEGYSVSREKKERFSLILESASTNQTSMYLCASSSDRRSNEKLFFGSGTQLSVL.

Only a few counts were recorded for this clone. The chain employs TRBV9 and TRBJ1-6; D not certain. This CDR3 is built from 15 residues. Trimming stripped 3 bases from V and 5 bases from J, with 12 bases between. Looked up from germline, CDR1 is SGDLS and CDR2 is YYNGEE. For the CDR3, the DNA is TGTGCCAGCAGCGCCCTGGGGTCAGATAATTCACCCCTCCACTTT. Translated, it gives CASSALGSDNSPLHF.

J is TRBJ2-7 and V is TRBV5-5; 10 nucleotides match TRBD2. The CDR3 length is 12 residues. Germline CDR1 and CDR2: SGHKS and YYEKEE (reference sequence). J gave up 11 bases and V 4 bases, and 6 bases lay outside the gene matches. The CDR3 bases are TGTGCCAGCAGCATCGGACTAGCGGACGAGTACTTC. Translation gives CASSIGLADEYF.

The chain couples TRBV5-1 to TRBJ1-1; TRBD1 matches at 9 bases. The germline gives CDR1 SGHRS, CDR2 YFSETQ. V dropped 5 bases and J dropped 3; count of bases not matched to a gene: 5. There are 14 residues in the CDR3. CDR3 sequence (DNA): TGCGCCAGCAGTCAGGACAGGGGAGACACTGAAGCTTTCTTT. Residues: CASSQDRGDTEAFF. The full variable domain, rest sourced from reference TRBV5-1 and TRBJ1-1, is KAGVTQTPRYLIKTRGQQVTLSCSPISGHRSVSWYQQTPGQGLQFLFEYFSETQRNKGNFPGRFSGRQFSNSRSEMNVSTLELGDSALYLCASSQDRGDTEAFFGQGTRLTVV.

The V gene is TRBV5-5, the J gene TRBJ1-4; 10 positions match TRBD1. CDR1 is SGHKS and CDR2 is YYEKEE in the germline V gene (reference sequence). The trim removed 3 bases at V and 1 base at J, leaving 6 bases unmatched. The CDR3 totals 17 residues. This CDR3 reads CASSSRTGGGTNEKLFF. For the CDR3, the DNA is TGTGCCAGCAGCTCACGGACAGGGGGAGGAACTAATGAAAAACTGTTTTTT.

The chain joins TRBV11-2 to TRBJ1-2; a weak D match, TRBD1 (5 bases). CDR3 length equals 14 residues. The V gene's germline CDR1 is SGHAT and CDR2 FQNNGV. The V end lost 1 base, the J end lost 8 bases, and 14 bases lay between the germline ends. The DNA for the CDR3 is TGTGCCAGCAGCTTAGCTTTCGGGGGTCGGGGCTACACCTTC. It codes for CASSLAFGGRGYTF.

V and J are TRBV21-1 and TRBJ2-1; the table's D call, TRBD2, has no DNA check behind it. TRBV21-1 is noted as a pseudogene. The CDR3 spans 19 residues. The CDR3 sequence: CASSKWTSGGPPRGNEQFF. The CDR3 DNA reads TGTGCCAGCAGCAAATGGACTAGCGGGGGTCCTCCCCGAGGGAATGAGCAGTTCTTC.

The rearrangement links TRBV7-6 to TRBJ1-6; the D gene is possibly TRBD1 (6 bases). The germline V gene encodes CDR1 SGHVS and CDR2 FNYEAQ. The CDR3 contains 14 residues. Trimming removed 5 bases at V and 7 bases at J, with 12 bases between. The DNA of the CDR3 is TGTGCCAGCAGCCCACAGGGACGAAATTCACCCCTCCACTTT. It is translated as CASSPQGRNSPLHF.

This chain links TRBV27 with TRBJ1-2, with 8 bases lining up with TRBD1. Germline assignment: CDR1 MNHEY and CDR2 SMNVEV (reference sequence). V trimming: 0 bases; J trimming: 9 bases; junction bases outside the gene matches: 6. The CDR3 covers 14 residues. In DNA form, the CDR3 reads TGTGCCAGCAGTTTATCGCTGGACAGGGCCCGCTACACCTTC. Its translation: CASSLSLDRARYTF.

The V gene is TRBV5-1, the J gene TRBJ2-7; 10 nucleotides align to TRBD1. There are 15 residues in the CDR3. In germline, CDR1 is SGHRS, CDR2 YFSETQ. The V and J ends lost 3 bases and 1 base, in that order; junction bases with no gene match: 4. The CDR3 DNA sequence: TGCGCCAGCAGCTCTACGGGACAGGGGTCCTACGAGCAGTACTTC. It translates to CASSSTGQGSYEQYF.

V gene TRBV7-9 combines with J gene TRBJ1-1; D possibly corresponds to TRBD1 (6 bases). Germline lookup yields CDR1 SEHNR and CDR2 FQNEAQ (reference sequence). The V and J ends lost 5 bases and 6 bases respectively, with 19 bases between them. This CDR3 is 15 amino acids long. This chain's CDR3 is CASSPTFGGASEAFF. The CDR3 coding sequence is TGTGCCAGCAGCCCGACTTTCGGGGGCGCGTCTGAAGCTTTCTTT.

This sequence joins TRBV30 and TRBJ1-5, with no clear D. The V end lost 3 bases, the J end lost 3 bases, and 9 bases lay between the germline ends. The CDR3 totals 13 residues. Germline lookup yields CDR1 GTSNPN and CDR2 SVGIG (reference sequence). The CDR3 nucleotides read TGTGCCTGGAGCCCTCACCTCAATCAGCCCCAGCATTTT. Translated, it gives CAWSPHLNQPQHF.

The chain recombines TRBV5-1 with TRBJ2-2; 9 bases map to TRBD2. Trimming at V came to 1 base and at J to 2 bases, leaving 3 bases not matched to a gene. The CDR3 runs to 16 residues. Germline CDR1 and CDR2: SGHRS and YFSETQ. Here the CDR3 reads CASSLLTSGNTGELFF. CDR3 coding DNA: TGCGCCAGCAGCTTGCTGACTAGCGGTAACACCGGGGAGCTGTTTTTT.

In nucleotides, the CDR3 is TGTGCCAGCAAGCAGGGATCCTACGAGCAGTACTTC. Protein: CASKQGSYEQYF. The V call is TRBV11-3, the J call TRBJ2-7, with D possibly TRBD1 on 5 matching bases. Trimming took 7 bases from V and 1 from J, leaving 8 bases between them. CDR3 size: 12 residues. Germline V gene lookup returns CDR1 SGHNT and CDR2 YENEEA.

This clone was seen once. The gene calls are TRBV7-9 and TRBJ2-7; D call uncertain. The germline CDR1 and CDR2 sequences are SEHNR and FQNEAQ (reference sequence). Trimming cost V 3 bases and J 2 bases, with 11 bases left between them. This CDR3 is 14 amino acids long. The CDR3 loop reads CASSLDGLAYEQYF. The CDR3, as DNA: TGTGCCAGCAGCTTGGACGGCCTCGCCTACGAGCAGTACTTC.

The V gene is TRBV7-2, the J gene TRBJ1-2, with TRBD1 identical over 7 bases. The CDR3 runs 16 residues. From germline, CDR1 is SGHTA and CDR2 FQGNSA. The junction had 8 bases not matched to a gene; V was cut back by 1 base and J by 3 bases. The CDR3 here is CASSLVGTAPYYGYTF. CDR3 coding DNA: TGTGCCAGCAGCTTAGTCGGGACAGCTCCTTACTATGGCTACACCTTC. The whole variable domain, remainder taken from reference TRBV7-2 and TRBJ1-2, is GAGVSQSPSNKVTEKGKDVELRCDPISGHTALYWYRQSLGQGLEFLIYFQGNSAPDKSGLPSDRFSAERTGGSVSTLTIQRTQQEDSAVYLCASSLVGTAPYYGYTFGSGTRLTVV.

V usage is TRBV28 and J usage is TRBJ1-3; D is ambiguous. In germline, CDR1 is MDHEN, CDR2 SYDVKM. The CDR3 length is 17 residues. V gave up 6 bases and J gave up 1 base, with 19 bases separating them. As DNA, the CDR3 is TGTGCCAGCAGCCAATACCCAACCATGGGGTCTGGAAACACCATATATTTT. Translating gives CASSQYPTMGSGNTIYF.

On this clone: In the same sample, other DNA sequences code for this CDR3. The CDR3 DNA reads as TGTGCCAGCAGCCAAGCAGGCCAAGAGACCCAGTACTTC. Protein: CASSQAGQETQYF. The chain couples TRBV3-1 (or the pseudogene TRBV3-2) to TRBJ2-5; no definite D call. Trimming cost V 1 base and J 1 base, with 4 bases left between them. CDR1 and CDR2 from the germline V gene are LGHDT and YNNKEL (reference sequence). CDR3 length: 13 amino acids.

Note on this clone: The junction shows a germline mismatch at one end, possibly a read error. The CDR3 sequence is CATSRVSRNPEAFF. CDR3 DNA: TGTGCCACCAGCAGAGTTTCAAGGAACCCTGAAGCTTTCTTT. The gene calls are TRBV15 and TRBJ1-1, with D uncertain. CDR3 length: 14 amino acids. CDR1 is LNHNV, CDR2 YYDKDF, per germline (reference sequence).

This chain joins TRBV10-1 and TRBJ2-5; 10 bases match TRBD2. CDR1 and CDR2 (germline): WNHNN, SYGVQD (reference sequence). The CDR3 covers 16 residues. The junction had 10 bases not matched to a gene; V was cut back by 4 bases and J by 5 bases. DNA of the CDR3: TGCGCCAGCAGTGGCGGGGCTAGCGGGGGTTTCGAGACCCAGTACTTC. Amino acid sequence: CASSGGASGGFETQYF.